This is a list of T cell receptor beta chains from one sample in a study of blood T cell repertoires in COVID-19. The assay was immunoSEQ multiplex PCR, and TCRdb's table has in-frame clones only and misses some. In the table there are around 120,000 clones, roughly 84% of which are singletons. The source material was peripheral blood. The receptors here all came from a human donor in a cohort sampled during active COVID-19. Each CDR3 is given with its conserved first and last residue. The order of the fields is V gene, J gene, D gene, clone size, CDR3 DNA, CDR3 protein. A D gene is named only where the DNA matches it firmly. Some rows have no size entry. The others give once, few or many, or a class for an expanded clone.

V gene: TRBV2; J gene: TRBJ2-5; D gene: TRBD2; clone size: -; CDR3 DNA: TGTGCCAGCAGGAAAGCGGGGGGCCTCCAAGAGACCCAGTACTTC; CDR3 protein: CASRKAGGLQETQYF
V gene: TRBV3-1/TRBV3-2; J gene: TRBJ1-1; D gene: TRBD1; clone size: -; CDR3 DNA: TGTGCCAGCAGCCCCCAGGGGGCTGAAGCTTTCTTT; CDR3 protein: CASSPQGAEAFF
V gene: TRBV5-1; J gene: TRBJ2-1; D gene: TRBD2; clone size: -; CDR3 DNA: TGCGCCAGCAGCTTGGGACTAGCGGGGTATGTCGATGAGCAGTTCTTC; CDR3 protein: CASSLGLAGYVDEQFF
V gene: TRBV7-8; J gene: TRBJ2-5; D gene: TRBD2; clone size: -; CDR3 DNA: TGTGCCAGCAGCTTAGCTCCCGGACTAGCGGGAGAGACCCAGTACTTC; CDR3 protein: CASSLAPGLAGETQYF
V gene: TRBV29-1; J gene: TRBJ2-3; D gene: TRBD1; clone size: -; CDR3 DNA: TGCAGCGGAAGGGGTGTCCGGACAGGGGATCCAGATACGCAGTATTTT; CDR3 protein: CSGRGVRTGDPDTQYF
V gene: TRBV4-2; J gene: TRBJ1-2; D gene: TRBD1; clone size: few; CDR3 DNA: TGTGCCAGCAGCCGTGATGTTAGAGGGGGCGCTTGGCCCTACTATGGCTACACCTTC; CDR3 protein: CASSRDVRGGAWPYYGYTF
V gene: TRBV6-5; J gene: TRBJ1-2; D gene: -; clone size: -; CDR3 DNA: TGTGCCAGCACAATGGGGGCAGGGGGCTACACCTTC; CDR3 protein: CASTMGAGGYTF
V gene: TRBV5-1; J gene: TRBJ2-3; D gene: -; clone size: -; CDR3 DNA: TGCGCCAGCAGCTTTTGGGGTGAGATTAGCCGGGCGGGAGATACGCAGTATTTT; CDR3 protein: CASSFWGEISRAGDTQYF
V gene: TRBV7-2; J gene: TRBJ2-1; D gene: -; clone size: -; CDR3 DNA: TGTGCCAGCAGCTCGAGGGCTGCGGGGGCATTCCGCGAGCAGTTCTTC; CDR3 protein: CASSSRAAGAFREQFF
V gene: TRBV2; J gene: TRBJ1-6; D gene: TRBD1; clone size: -; CDR3 DNA: TGTGCCAGCAGCCTCGACAGGGGCGGTTCACCCCTCCACTTT; CDR3 protein: CASSLDRGGSPLHF
V gene: TRBV30; J gene: TRBJ2-5; D gene: TRBD2; clone size: -; CDR3 DNA: TGTGCCTGGAGTTCAGGGACTAGCGGTCAAGAGACCCAGTACTTC; CDR3 protein: CAWSSGTSGQETQYF
V gene: TRBV5-1; J gene: TRBJ1-4; D gene: -; clone size: -; CDR3 DNA: TGCGCCAGTCAACAGGGATGGGCTAATGAAAAACTGTTTTTT; CDR3 protein: CASQQGWANEKLFF
V gene: TRBV24-1; J gene: TRBJ2-3; D gene: TRBD1; clone size: -; CDR3 DNA: TGTGCCACCAGTAACCGGGACAGGGGGTTAGATACGCAGTATTTT; CDR3 protein: CATSNRDRGLDTQYF
V gene: TRBV23-1; J gene: TRBJ2-1; D gene: TRBD1; clone size: -; CDR3 DNA: TGCGCCAGCACAGACGAGGGACAGGGAATGGACAATGAGCAGTTCTTC; CDR3 protein: CASTDEGQGMDNEQFF
V gene: TRBV27; J gene: TRBJ2-3; D gene: TRBD2; clone size: -; CDR3 DNA: TGTGCCAGCAGTTTGTCAACGGGGGGGCCGAGGGATACGCAGTATTTT; CDR3 protein: CASSLSTGGPRDTQYF
V gene: TRBV11-3; J gene: TRBJ2-7; D gene: TRBD2; clone size: -; CDR3 DNA: TGTGCCAGCAGCCAGACTAGCGGGACCTACGAGCAGTACTTC; CDR3 protein: CASSQTSGTYEQYF
V gene: TRBV16; J gene: TRBJ2-5; D gene: TRBD1; clone size: -; CDR3 DNA: TGTGCCAGCAGCCAATCGACGGGGACAGGGGGAGCTCAAGAGACCCAGTACTTC; CDR3 protein: CASSQSTGTGGAQETQYF